The clone carrying this T cell receptor (beta chain) was detected ten times or more. The antigen remains unidentified. This sample stems from a study of beta chain features in type 1 diabetes. As for the study in general: Regarding age, gender and cell yields, patients proved similar to healthy donors. Study-wide points: TCRB CDR3s from Type 1 diabetes patients were moderately but significantly shorter in all four CD4+ subsets.

It was one heparinised blood draw, averaging roughly 120 mL, that each donor gave. Sorted cells reached over 95% purity in every population. Between the trimmed V and J ends, which lost 0 bases and 5 bases, there was a span of 11 bases. Germline V CDR1 and CDR2: SGDLS, YYNGEE. CDR3 size: 14 residues. Expressed TCRB transcripts were sequenced, since all the RNA that had been isolated was reverse transcribed. Sequencing of naive, central memory and regulatory T cell samples gave an average of around 3.5 million reads. Using immunoSEQ multiplex PCR, the repertoire was profiled, and TCRdb retains in-frame clones only, with some absent. The data show 140,000 or so clones, about 12% seen once.

The chain uses TRBV9 and TRBJ1-2; no reliable D call. The sequence came from a young man with type 1 diabetes. Sequenced: central memory CD4+ T cells from blood. CDR3 sequence: CASSVEAQAYGYTF. DNA of the CDR3: TGTGCCAGCAGCGTAGAGGCGCAAGCATATGGCTACACCTTC.